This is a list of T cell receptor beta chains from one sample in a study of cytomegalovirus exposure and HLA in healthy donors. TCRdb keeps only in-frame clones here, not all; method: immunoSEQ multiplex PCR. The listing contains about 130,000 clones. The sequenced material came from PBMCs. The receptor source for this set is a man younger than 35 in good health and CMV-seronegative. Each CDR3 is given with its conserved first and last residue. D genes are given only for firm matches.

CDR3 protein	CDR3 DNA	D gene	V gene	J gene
CASRLTSGSFHEQFF	TGTGCCAGTAGACTTACTAGCGGGAGCTTTCATGAGCAGTTCTTC	TRBD2	TRBV19	TRBJ2-1
CASSYFRGFVDGYTF	TGCGCCAGCAGCTATTTCAGGGGGTTTGTTGATGGCTACACCTTC	TRBD1	TRBV4-1	TRBJ1-2
CASGLVISEGTDTQYF	TGTGCTAGTGGTTTAGTAATTTCCGAGGGCACAGATACGCAGTATTTT	-	TRBV12-5	TRBJ2-3
CASSWGTDTYEQYF	TGCGCCAGCAGCTGGGGGACAGATACCTACGAGCAGTACTTC	TRBD1	TRBV5-1	TRBJ2-7
CASSLASGELFF	TGTGCCAGCAGCTTAGCCTCGGGGGAGCTGTTTTTT	-	TRBV11-2	TRBJ2-2
CASSSPLAGGTDTQYF	TGCGCCAGCAGCTCCCCCTTAGCGGGGGGAACAGATACGCAGTATTTT	TRBD2	TRBV5-1	TRBJ2-3
CASSYSEGGQETQYF	TGTGCCAGCAGTTACTCGGAAGGGGGCCAAGAGACCCAGTACTTC	-	TRBV6-5	TRBJ2-5
CASSLFGYQPQHF	TGTGCCAGCAGTTTATTCGGGTACCAGCCCCAGCATTTT	-	TRBV27	TRBJ1-5
CASSPGSPDTQYF	TGTGCCAGCTCACCAGGTAGCCCAGATACGCAGTATTTT	-	TRBV18	TRBJ2-3
CASSSPGLADSSYNEQFF	TGTGCCAGCAGTAGTCCGGGACTAGCGGATAGCTCCTACAATGAGCAGTTCTTC	TRBD2	TRBV5-4	TRBJ2-1
CASSPRGFGSGYTF	TGTGCCAGCAGCCCGAGGGGGTTTGGTTCGGGCTACACCTTC	-	TRBV14	TRBJ1-2
CASLETSGGALDEQFF	TGTGCCAGCCTTGAGACTAGCGGGGGGGCCCTCGACGAGCAGTTCTTC	TRBD2	TRBV2	TRBJ2-1